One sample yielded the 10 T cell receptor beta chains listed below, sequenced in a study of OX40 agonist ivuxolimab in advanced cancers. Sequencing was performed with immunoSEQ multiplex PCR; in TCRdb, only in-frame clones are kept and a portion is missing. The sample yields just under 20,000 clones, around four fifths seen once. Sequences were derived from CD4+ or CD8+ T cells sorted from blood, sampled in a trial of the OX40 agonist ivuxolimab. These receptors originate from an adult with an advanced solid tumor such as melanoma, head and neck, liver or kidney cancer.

CDR3: CASSSRYMVYPDTQYF. In nucleotides, the CDR3 is TGTGCCAGCAGCTCACGCTACATGGTCTACCCAGATACGCAGTATTTT. The V gene is TRBV7-9, the J gene TRBJ2-3; D ambiguous. Trimming cost V 4 bases and J 4 bases, with 18 bases left between them. Germline CDR1 reads SEHNR; CDR2 reads FQNEAQ (reference sequence). The CDR3 has 16 residues. The variable domain in full, completed from reference TRBV7-9 and TRBJ2-3, reads DTGVSQNPRHKITKRGQNVTFRCDPISEHNRLYWYRQTLGQGPEFLTYFQNEAQLEKSRLLSDRFSAERPKGSFSTLEIQRTEQGDSAMYLCASSSRYMVYPDTQYFGPGTRLTVL.

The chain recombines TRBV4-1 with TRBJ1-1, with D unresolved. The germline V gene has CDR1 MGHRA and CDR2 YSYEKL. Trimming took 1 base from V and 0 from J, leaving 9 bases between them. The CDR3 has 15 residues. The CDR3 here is CASSQGAAMNTEAFF. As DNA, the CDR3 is TGCGCCAGCAGCCAAGGGGCAGCCATGAACACTGAAGCTTTCTTT.

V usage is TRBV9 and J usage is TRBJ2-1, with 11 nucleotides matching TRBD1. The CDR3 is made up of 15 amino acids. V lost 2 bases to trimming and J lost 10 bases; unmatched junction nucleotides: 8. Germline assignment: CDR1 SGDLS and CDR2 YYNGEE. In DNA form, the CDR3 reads TGTGCCAGCAGCGTTGGCCTGGGACAGGGGGGCGAGCAGTTCTTC. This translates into CASSVGLGQGGEQFF.

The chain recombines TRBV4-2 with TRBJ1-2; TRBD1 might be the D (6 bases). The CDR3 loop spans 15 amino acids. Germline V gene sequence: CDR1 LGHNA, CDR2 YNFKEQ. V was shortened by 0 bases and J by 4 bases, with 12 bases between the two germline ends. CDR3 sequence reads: CASSQEVPRGYGYTF. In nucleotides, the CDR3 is TGTGCCAGCAGCCAAGAGGTTCCCAGGGGCTATGGCTACACCTTC.

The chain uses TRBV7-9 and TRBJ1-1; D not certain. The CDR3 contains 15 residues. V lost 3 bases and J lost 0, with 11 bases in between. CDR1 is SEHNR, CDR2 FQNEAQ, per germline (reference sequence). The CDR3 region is CASSFPGRMNTEAFF. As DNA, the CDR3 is TGTGCCAGCAGCTTCCCCGGACGGATGAACACTGAAGCTTTCTTT.

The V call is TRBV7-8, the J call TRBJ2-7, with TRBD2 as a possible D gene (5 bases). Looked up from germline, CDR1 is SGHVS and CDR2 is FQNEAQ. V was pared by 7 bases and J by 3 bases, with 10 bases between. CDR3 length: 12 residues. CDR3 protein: CASTTGSYEQYF. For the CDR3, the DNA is TGTGCCAGCACCACGGGGAGCTACGAGCAGTACTTC.

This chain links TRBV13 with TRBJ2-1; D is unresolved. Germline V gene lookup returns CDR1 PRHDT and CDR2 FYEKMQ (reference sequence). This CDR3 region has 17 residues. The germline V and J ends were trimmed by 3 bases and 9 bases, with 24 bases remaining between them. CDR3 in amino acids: CASSFPLVQRGRLEQFF. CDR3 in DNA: TGTGCCAGCAGCTTTCCCTTAGTTCAGAGAGGCAGGCTTGAGCAGTTCTTC.

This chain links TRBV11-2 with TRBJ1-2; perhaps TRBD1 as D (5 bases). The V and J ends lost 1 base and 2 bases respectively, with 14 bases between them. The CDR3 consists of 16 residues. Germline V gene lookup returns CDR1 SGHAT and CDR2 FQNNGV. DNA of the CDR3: TGTGCCAGCAGCTTAGTCACTTGGGGACCCAACTATGGCTACACCTTC. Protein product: CASSLVTWGPNYGYTF.

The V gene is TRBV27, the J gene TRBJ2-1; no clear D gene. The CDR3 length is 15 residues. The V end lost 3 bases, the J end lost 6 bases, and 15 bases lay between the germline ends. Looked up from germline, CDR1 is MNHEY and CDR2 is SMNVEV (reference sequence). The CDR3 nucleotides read TGTGCCAGCAGTTTTCAGCCGCAAGCGCCCAATGAGCAGTTCTTC. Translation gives CASSFQPQAPNEQFF.

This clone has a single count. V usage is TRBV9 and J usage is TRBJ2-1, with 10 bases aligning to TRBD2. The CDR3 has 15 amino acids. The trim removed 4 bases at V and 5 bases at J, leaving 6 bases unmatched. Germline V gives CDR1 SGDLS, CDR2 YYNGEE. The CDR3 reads CASSPGTSEDNEQFF. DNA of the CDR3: TGTGCCAGCAGCCCGGGGACTAGCGAGGACAATGAGCAGTTCTTC.